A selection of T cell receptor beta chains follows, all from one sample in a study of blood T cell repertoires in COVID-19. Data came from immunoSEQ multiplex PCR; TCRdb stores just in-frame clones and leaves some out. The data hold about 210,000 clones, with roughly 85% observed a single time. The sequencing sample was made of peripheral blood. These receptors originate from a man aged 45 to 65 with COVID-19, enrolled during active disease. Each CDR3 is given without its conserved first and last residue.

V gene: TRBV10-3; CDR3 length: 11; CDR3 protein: AISEPYDTEAF
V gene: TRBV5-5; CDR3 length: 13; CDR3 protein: ASSLGAPMNTEAF
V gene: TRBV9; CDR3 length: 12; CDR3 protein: ASSANPGVYEQY
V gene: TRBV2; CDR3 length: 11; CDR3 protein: ASKRLESDTQY
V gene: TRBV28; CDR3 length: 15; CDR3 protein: ASSLRQGASLDQPQH
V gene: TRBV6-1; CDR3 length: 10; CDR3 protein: ASLQGSKTQY
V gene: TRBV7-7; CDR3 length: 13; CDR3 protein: ASSLEQGAYNEQF
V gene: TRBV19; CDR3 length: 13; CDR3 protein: ASSIRSTMNTEAF
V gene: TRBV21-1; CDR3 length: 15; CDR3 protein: ASSNRGREDTNQPQH
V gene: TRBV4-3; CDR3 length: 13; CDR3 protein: ASSQASGGFDEQF
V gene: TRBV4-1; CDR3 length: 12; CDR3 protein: ASSRVRDFRGYT
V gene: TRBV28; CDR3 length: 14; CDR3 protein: ASTPWGESGNQPQH
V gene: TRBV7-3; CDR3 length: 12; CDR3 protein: ASSGGGLNTEAF
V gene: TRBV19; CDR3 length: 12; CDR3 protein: ASSRGGSNQPQH
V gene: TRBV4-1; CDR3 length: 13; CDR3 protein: ASSQDIVMTGSAF
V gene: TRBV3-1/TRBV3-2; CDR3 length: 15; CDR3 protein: ASSPGVGTGDIYEQY
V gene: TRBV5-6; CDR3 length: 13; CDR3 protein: ASSLPRVRADTQY
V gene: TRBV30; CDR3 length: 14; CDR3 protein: AWSPGDSSRGEKLF
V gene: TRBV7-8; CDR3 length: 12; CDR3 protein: ASSLRDSIYEQY
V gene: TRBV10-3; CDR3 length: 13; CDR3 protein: AISPGRGEQETQY
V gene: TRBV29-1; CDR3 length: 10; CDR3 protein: SVLSLNEKLF
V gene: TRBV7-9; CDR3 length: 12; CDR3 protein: ASSLAGGLNTQY
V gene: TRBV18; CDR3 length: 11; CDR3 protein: ASSPLSTTEAF
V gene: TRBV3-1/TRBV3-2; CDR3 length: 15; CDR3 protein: ASSQGLAGQGTDTQY
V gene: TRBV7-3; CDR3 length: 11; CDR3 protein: ASSITRVDTQY
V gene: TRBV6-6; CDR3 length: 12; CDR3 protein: ASSGASGVSLEY
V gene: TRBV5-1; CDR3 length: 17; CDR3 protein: ASSPGRDRLLSGANVLT
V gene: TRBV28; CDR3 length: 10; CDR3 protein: ASSSGVNEQF
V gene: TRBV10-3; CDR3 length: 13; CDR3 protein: AISESVGLNQPQH
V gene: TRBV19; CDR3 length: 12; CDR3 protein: ASSIGQGGQPQH
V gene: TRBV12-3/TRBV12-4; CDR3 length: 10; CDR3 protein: ASSLIEKELF
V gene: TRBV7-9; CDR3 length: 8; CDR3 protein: GGQKNGYT
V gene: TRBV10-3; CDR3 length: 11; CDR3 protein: AIRDRDIAEAF
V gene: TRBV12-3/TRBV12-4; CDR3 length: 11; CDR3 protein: ASSLSSHQPQH
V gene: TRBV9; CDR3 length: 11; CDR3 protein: ASSVVGSNEQF
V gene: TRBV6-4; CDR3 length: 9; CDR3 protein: ASSRDEKLF
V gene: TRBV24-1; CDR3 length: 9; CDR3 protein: ATSSGTEAF
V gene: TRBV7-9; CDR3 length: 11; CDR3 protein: ASSPGQDYGYT
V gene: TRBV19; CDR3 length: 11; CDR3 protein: ASKNRENYGYT
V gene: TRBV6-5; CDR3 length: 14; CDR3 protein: ASSYKRGAGDEKLF
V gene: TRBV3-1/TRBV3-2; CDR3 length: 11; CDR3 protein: ASTVTGIYGYT
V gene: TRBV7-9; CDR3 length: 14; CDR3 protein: ASSISGNVLQETQY
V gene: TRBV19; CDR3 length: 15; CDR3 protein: ASSPRPGTGFNQPQH
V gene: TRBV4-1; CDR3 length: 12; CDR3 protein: ASSLVEGYNEQF
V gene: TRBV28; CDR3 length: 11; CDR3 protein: ASSLTDNYGYT
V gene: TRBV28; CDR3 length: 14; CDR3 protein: ASTFGGGNRADTQY
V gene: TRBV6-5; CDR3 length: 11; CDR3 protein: ASSTPWSPEAF
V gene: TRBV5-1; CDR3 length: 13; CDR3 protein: ASRLEVSNPYEQY
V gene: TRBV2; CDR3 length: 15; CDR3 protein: ASRSQGAPRVNSPLH
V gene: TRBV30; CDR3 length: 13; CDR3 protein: AWSPGQGFDNEQF
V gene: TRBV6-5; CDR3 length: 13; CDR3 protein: ASKVDRLNTGELF
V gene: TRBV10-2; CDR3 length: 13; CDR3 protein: ASRGLAGEGETQY
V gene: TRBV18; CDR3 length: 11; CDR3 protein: ASSPGSNQPQH
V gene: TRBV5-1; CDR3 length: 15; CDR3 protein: ASSLAGGGPSTNEQY
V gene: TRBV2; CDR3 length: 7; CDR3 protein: ASSPTQY
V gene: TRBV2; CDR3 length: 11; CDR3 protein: ASSESVQETQY
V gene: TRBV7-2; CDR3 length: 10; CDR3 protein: ASSLSFYGYT